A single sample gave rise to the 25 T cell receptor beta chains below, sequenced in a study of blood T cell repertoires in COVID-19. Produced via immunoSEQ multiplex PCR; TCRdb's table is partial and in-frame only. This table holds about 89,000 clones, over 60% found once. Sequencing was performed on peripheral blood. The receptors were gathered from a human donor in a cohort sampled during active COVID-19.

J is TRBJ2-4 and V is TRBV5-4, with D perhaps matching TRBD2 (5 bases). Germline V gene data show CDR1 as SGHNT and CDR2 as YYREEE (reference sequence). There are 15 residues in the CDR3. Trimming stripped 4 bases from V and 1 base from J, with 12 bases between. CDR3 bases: TGTGCCAGCAGCATTCGGGGAGTCGCCAAAAACATTCAGTACTTC. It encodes CASSIRGVAKNIQYF.

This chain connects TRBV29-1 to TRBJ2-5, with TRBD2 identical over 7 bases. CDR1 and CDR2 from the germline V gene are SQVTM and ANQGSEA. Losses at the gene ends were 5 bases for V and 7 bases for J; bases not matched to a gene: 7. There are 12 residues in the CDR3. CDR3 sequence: CSVWEGLTTQYF. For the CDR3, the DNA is TGCAGCGTTTGGGAGGGTCTGACGACCCAGTACTTC.

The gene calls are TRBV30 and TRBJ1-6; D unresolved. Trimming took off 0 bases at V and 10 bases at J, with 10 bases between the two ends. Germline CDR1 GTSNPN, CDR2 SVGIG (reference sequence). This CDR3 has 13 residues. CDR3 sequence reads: CAWSVGVSSPLHF. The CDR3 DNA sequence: TGTGCCTGGAGTGTGGGAGTATCCTCACCCCTCCACTTT.

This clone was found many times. The CDR3 DNA follows: TGTGCCAGTAGTACAAGCCGTAGCGGAGGAGTTTCGGCCGGGGAGCTGTTTTTT. This sequence encodes CASSTSRSGGVSAGELFF. The chain uses TRBV19 and TRBJ2-2, with D perhaps matching TRBD2 (6 bases). The CDR3 totals 18 residues. Germline-derived CDR1 and CDR2 are LNHDA and SQIVND (reference sequence). Trimming took off 4 bases at V and 6 bases at J, with 24 bases between the two ends. Filled out from reference TRBV19 and TRBJ2-2, the complete variable domain reads DGGITQSPKYLFRKEGQNVTLSCEQNLNHDAMYWYRQDPGQGLRLIYYSQIVNDFQKGDIAEGYSVSREKKESFPLTVTSAQKNPTAFYLCASSTSRSGGVSAGELFFGEGSRLTVL.

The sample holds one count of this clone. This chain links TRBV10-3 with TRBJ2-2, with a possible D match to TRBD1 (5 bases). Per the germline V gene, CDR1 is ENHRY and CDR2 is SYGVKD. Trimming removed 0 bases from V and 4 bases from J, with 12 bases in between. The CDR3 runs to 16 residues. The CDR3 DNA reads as TGTGCCATCAGTGAGTCTGGGCAGGGTTTCACCGGGGAGCTGTTTTTT. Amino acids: CAISESGQGFTGELFF.

The CDR3 nucleotides are TGTGCCAGCAGCCTCCACAGGGGGCGCCTAGGGCGCAATCAGCCCCAGCATTTT. It translates to CASSLHRGRLGRNQPQHF. The chain combines TRBV28 with TRBJ1-5, with TRBD1 matching over 9 bases. V trimming: 6 bases; J trimming: 2 bases; junction bases outside the gene matches: 14. This CDR3 is built from 18 residues. Germline V gene data show CDR1 as MDHEN and CDR2 as SYDVKM.

The CDR3 region is CASSLDPGSTEAFF. In nucleotides, the CDR3 is TGTGCCAGCAGCTTAGATCCAGGGTCCACTGAAGCTTTCTTT. The chain couples TRBV7-9 to TRBJ1-1; tentatively, D is TRBD1 (5 bases). CDR1 is SEHNR, CDR2 FQNEAQ, per germline (reference sequence). The CDR3 spans 14 residues. Trimming shortened V by 1 base and J by 4 bases, and 10 bases separated the two germline ends. Looking up the rest from reference TRBV7-9 and TRBJ1-1 gives the full variable domain: DTGVSQNPRHKITKRGQNVTFRCDPISEHNRLYWYRQTLGQGPEFLTYFQNEAQLEKSRLLSDRFSAERPKGSFSTLEIQRTEQGDSAMYLCASSLDPGSTEAFFGQGTRLTVV.

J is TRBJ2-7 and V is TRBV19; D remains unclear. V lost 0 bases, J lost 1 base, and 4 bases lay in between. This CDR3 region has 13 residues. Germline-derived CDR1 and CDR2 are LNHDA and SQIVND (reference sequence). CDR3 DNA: TGTGCCAGTAGTATAGACCAGTCCTACGAGCAGTACTTC. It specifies CASSIDQSYEQYF.

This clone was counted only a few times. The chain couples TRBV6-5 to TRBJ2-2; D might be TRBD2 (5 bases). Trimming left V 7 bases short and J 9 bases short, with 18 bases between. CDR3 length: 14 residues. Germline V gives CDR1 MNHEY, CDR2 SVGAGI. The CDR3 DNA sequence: TGTGCCAGCAACTACGAGGGCCCAACTCGGGAGCTGTTTTTT. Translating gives CASNYEGPTRELFF.

The CDR3 region is CASSPDLNIYEQYF. The CDR3 bases are TGTGCCAGCAGTCCCGACTTGAACATTTACGAGCAGTACTTC. This chain joins TRBV27 and TRBJ2-7, with D hard to call. The CDR3 is 14 residues long. Germline CDR1 MNHEY, CDR2 SMNVEV (reference sequence). Trimming pared 5 bases from V and 4 bases from J, leaving 15 bases between.

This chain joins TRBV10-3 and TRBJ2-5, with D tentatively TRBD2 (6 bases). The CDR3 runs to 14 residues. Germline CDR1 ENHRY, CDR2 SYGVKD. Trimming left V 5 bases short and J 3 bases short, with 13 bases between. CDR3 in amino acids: CAISSGGIKETQYF. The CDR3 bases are TGTGCCATCAGTTCAGGCGGGATAAAAGAGACCCAGTACTTC.

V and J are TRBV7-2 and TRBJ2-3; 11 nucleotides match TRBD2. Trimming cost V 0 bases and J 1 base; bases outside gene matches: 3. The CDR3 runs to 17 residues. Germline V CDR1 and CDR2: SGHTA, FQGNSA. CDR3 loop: CASSLAGTSGRTDTQYF. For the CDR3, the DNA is TGTGCCAGCAGCTTAGCTGGGACTAGCGGCCGCACAGATACGCAGTATTTT.

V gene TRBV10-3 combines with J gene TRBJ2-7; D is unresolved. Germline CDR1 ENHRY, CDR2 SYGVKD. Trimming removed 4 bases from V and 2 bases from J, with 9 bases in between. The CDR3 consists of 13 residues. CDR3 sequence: CAISGSSAYEQYF. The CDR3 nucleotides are TGTGCCATCAGTGGTTCCTCCGCCTACGAGCAGTACTTC.

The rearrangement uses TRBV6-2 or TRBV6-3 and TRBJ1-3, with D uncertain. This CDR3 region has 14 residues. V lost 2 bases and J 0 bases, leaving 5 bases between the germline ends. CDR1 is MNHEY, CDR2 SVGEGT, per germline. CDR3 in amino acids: CASSYEGSGNTIYF. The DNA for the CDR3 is TGTGCCAGCAGTTACGAGGGCTCTGGAAACACCATATATTTT.

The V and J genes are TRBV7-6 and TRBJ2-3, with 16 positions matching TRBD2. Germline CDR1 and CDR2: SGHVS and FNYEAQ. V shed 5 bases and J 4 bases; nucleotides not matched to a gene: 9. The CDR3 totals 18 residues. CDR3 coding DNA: TGTGCCAGCAGCCTAGGGACTAGCGGGAGGGCTAGAGCAGATACGCAGTATTTT. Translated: CASSLGTSGRARADTQYF.

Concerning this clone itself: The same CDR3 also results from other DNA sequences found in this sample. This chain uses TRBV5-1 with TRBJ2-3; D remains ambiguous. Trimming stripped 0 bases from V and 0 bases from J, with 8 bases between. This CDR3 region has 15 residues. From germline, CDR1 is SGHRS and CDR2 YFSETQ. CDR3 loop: CASSLAPTSTDTQYF. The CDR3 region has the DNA TGCGCCAGCAGCTTGGCACCGACTAGCACAGATACGCAGTATTTT.

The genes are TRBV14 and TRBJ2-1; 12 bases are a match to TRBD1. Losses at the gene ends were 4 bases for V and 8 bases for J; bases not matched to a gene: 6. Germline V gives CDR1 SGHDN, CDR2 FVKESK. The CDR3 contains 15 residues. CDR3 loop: CASSRVRDRGHEQFF. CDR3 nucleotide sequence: TGTGCCAGCAGCCGTGTCCGGGACAGGGGGCATGAGCAGTTCTTC.

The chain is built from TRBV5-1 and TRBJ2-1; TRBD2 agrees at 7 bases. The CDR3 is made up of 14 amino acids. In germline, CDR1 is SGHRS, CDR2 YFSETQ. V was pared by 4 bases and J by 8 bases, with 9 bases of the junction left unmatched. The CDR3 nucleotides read TGCGCCAGCAGCCTCTATGGGGAGGGTTATGAGCAGTTCTTC. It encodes CASSLYGEGYEQFF.

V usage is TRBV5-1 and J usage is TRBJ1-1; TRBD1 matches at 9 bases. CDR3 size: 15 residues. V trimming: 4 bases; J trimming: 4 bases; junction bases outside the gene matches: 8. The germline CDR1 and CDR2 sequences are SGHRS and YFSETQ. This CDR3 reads CASSRSGTGFTEAFF. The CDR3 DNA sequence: TGCGCCAGCAGCCGCTCCGGGACAGGGTTCACTGAAGCTTTCTTT.

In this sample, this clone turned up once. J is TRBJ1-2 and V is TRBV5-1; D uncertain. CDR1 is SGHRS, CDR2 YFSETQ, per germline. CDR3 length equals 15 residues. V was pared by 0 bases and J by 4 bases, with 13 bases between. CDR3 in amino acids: CASSLGGEIVYGYTF. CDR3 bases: TGCGCCAGCAGCTTGGGCGGGGAGATCGTCTATGGCTACACCTTC.

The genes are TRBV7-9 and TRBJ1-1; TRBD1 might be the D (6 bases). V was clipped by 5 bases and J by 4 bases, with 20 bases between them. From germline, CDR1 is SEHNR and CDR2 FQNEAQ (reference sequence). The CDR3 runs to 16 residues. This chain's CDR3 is CASSAKGVRGPTEAFF. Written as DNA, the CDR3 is TGTGCCAGCAGCGCCAAAGGTGTGCGGGGGCCCACTGAAGCTTTCTTT.

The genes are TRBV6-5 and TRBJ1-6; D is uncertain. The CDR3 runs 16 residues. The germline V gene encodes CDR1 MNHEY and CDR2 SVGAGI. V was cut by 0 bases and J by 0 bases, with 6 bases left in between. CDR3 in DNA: TGTGCCAGCAGTTACTCCCCTCGCTCCTATAATTCACCCCTCCACTTT. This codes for CASSYSPRSYNSPLHF.

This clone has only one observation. DNA for the CDR3: TGTGCCAGCAGTATCCGCGGGAGAATGGGGACAGATACGCAGTATTTT. Translation gives CASSIRGRMGTDTQYF. This sequence joins TRBV2 and TRBJ2-3; 7 bases are a match to TRBD2. CDR1 and CDR2 from the germline V gene are SNHLY and FYNNEI. CDR3 size: 16 residues. J was trimmed by 3 bases and V by 5 bases; bases with no gene match: 11.

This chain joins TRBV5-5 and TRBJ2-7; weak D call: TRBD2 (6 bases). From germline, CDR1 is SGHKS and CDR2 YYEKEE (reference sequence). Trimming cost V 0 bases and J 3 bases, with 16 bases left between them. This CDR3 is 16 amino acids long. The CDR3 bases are TGTGCCAGCAGCTTGGGTACGGGAGTGTTGCTCTACGAGCAGTACTTC. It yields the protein CASSLGTGVLLYEQYF.

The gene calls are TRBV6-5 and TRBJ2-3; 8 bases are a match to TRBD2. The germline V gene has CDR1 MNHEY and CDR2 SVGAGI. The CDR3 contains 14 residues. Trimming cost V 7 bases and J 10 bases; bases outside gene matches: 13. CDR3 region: CASTTRGGDRAQYF. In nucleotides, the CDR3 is TGTGCCAGCACCACCCGGGGGGGGGACCGGGCGCAGTATTTT.